Presented here are 21 T cell receptor beta chains from one specimen sequenced in a study of CD8 T cells in ankylosing spondylitis. Each CDR3 protein is one row after TCRdb ran MiXCR on the 5' RACE reads. The profile shows a few hundred thousand distinct CDR3 sequences, around 10% of them singletons. Sample: blood, either unsorted or a sorted T cell fraction (not recorded which). The receptors stem from a male donor with ankylosing spondylitis or in good health (not recorded which).

The CDR3 loop reads CASSLGRLGEGEKLFF. CDR3 DNA: TGTGCCAGCAGCCTGGGGAGGCTCGGCGAAGGTGAAAAACTGTTTTTT. This chain joins TRBV7-9 and TRBJ1-4; D remains ambiguous. Germline V gives CDR1 SEHNR, CDR2 FQNEAQ (reference sequence). This CDR3 region has 16 residues. The V end was cut by 5 bases, the J end by 7 bases, with 20 bases between.

This chain joins TRBV6-6 and TRBJ1-6; 7 bases agree with TRBD1. The germline CDR1 and CDR2 sequences are MNHNY and SVGAGI (reference sequence). This CDR3 has 13 residues. J lost 9 bases, V lost 4 bases, and 3 bases had no gene match. The CDR3 nucleotides are TGTGCCAGCAGTTCAGGACAGGTTTCACCCCTCCACTTT. It is translated as CASSSGQVSPLHF.

This clonotype has at least ten counts. The chain recombines TRBV29-1 with TRBJ2-1; tentative D call: TRBD1 (5 bases). Germline V gene sequence: CDR1 SQVTM, CDR2 ANQGSEA. Trimming took off 5 bases at V and 5 bases at J, with 13 bases between the two ends. The CDR3 covers 13 residues. In DNA form, the CDR3 reads TGCAGCGTTCCCACAGGTTACCACAATGAGCAGTTCTTC. Translated: CSVPTGYHNEQFF.

The V and J genes are TRBV11-3 and TRBJ2-3; 12 bases align to TRBD2. Germline V lookup: CDR1 SGHNT, CDR2 YENEEA. Losses at the gene ends were 5 bases for V and 1 base for J; bases not matched to a gene: 4. The CDR3 has 16 residues. For the CDR3, the DNA is TGTGCCAGCAGCCTTCGGACTAGCGGGGGCACAGATACGCAGTATTTT. Its protein product is CASSLRTSGGTDTQYF.

This clonotype was observed many times. The CDR3 DNA reads as TGCAGTGCTAGGGAGACTAGCGGGAGGGCCTGGGAGACCCAGTACTTC. Amino acid sequence: CSARETSGRAWETQYF. This chain uses TRBV20-1 with TRBJ2-5; 14 bases agree with TRBD2. After removal of 3 bases from V and 5 bases from J, the junction contained 8 bases not matched to a gene. The length of the CDR3 is 16 residues. Germline CDR1 DFQATT, CDR2 SNEGSKA (reference sequence).

This clonotype was observed at least ten times. J is TRBJ2-7 and V is TRBV29-1; 11 bases agree with TRBD1. V lost 4 bases, J lost 6 bases, and 5 bases stayed unmatched. The CDR3 consists of 13 residues. Germline CDR1 SQVTM, CDR2 ANQGSEA. CDR3 amino acids: CSVGGTGGGEQYF. CDR3 in DNA: TGCAGCGTTGGAGGGACAGGGGGAGGCGAGCAGTACTTC.

This clonotype was counted between two and nine times. The chain has TRBV25-1 and TRBJ2-3; 7 nucleotides align to TRBD1. Germline CDR1 is MGHDK and CDR2 is SYGVNS. This CDR3 comprises 17 residues. With V trimmed by 6 bases and J by 2 bases, 14 bases remained unmatched. DNA of the CDR3: TGTGCCAGCAGCCCATTCGAAGGACAGGCTAACACAGATACGCAGTATTTT. Its translation is CASSPFEGQANTDTQYF.

There are many counts of this clonotype. V and J are TRBV20-1 and TRBJ2-3, with D perhaps matching TRBD2 (6 bases). Trimming stripped 6 bases from V and 0 bases from J, with 13 bases between. CDR1 and CDR2 (germline): DFQATT, SNEGSKA (reference sequence). This CDR3 has 14 amino acids. The CDR3, as DNA: TGCAGTGCCCCACTAGCACCAAGCACAGATACGCAGTATTTT. This encodes CSAPLAPSTDTQYF.

This clonotype was observed many times. The rearrangement links TRBV6-1 to TRBJ1-3; TRBD1 aligns across 7 bases. This CDR3 region has 13 residues. Germline loops: CDR1 MNHNS, CDR2 SASEGT. V lost 5 bases and J lost 4; bases outside the gene matches: 2. CDR3 bases: TGTGCCAGCAGTCGGGACAGCGGAAACACCATATATTTT. Translating gives CASSRDSGNTIYF.

This clonotype was seen repeatedly, ten times or more. This chain links TRBV20-1 with TRBJ2-1; D unresolved. Germline values: CDR1 DFQATT, CDR2 SNEGSKA (reference sequence). This CDR3 comprises 12 residues. As DNA, the CDR3 is TGCAGCTCTGAGGTCACCTACAATGAGCAGTTCTTC. Translating it yields CSSEVTYNEQFF.

The chain joins TRBV25-1 to TRBJ2-5, with D uncertain. V was pared by 8 bases and J by 3 bases, with 4 bases between. The CDR3 extends over 10 amino acids. Germline loops: CDR1 MGHDK, CDR2 SYGVNS. CDR3 nucleotide sequence: TGTGCCAGCTGGGAAGAGACCCAGTACTTC. This translates into CASWEETQYF.

As to this clonotype: Since a much larger clone is just one base distant, this may be a read error. The chain has TRBV29-1 and TRBJ1-2; 9 nucleotides align to TRBD1. The CDR3 runs to 12 residues. V gave up 6 bases and J gave up 10 bases; unmatched junction bases: 9. Per the germline V gene, CDR1 is SQVTM and CDR2 is ANQGSEA. The chain's CDR3 is CSVGTGYEDYTF. The CDR3 DNA follows: TGCAGCGTCGGGACAGGGTATGAGGACTACACCTTC.

This clonotype was found many times. J is TRBJ2-5 and V is TRBV5-1; 8 bases are shared with TRBD2. The germline CDR1 and CDR2 sequences are SGHRS and YFSETQ. V lost 0 bases and J lost 3; bases outside the gene matches: 7. CDR3 length: 16 amino acids. CDR3 region: CASSLDARLAKETQYF. The DNA for the CDR3 is TGCGCCAGCAGCTTGGACGCGCGACTAGCGAAAGAGACCCAGTACTTC.

This clonotype was seen ten or more times. The chain links TRBV5-1 to TRBJ1-3, with 7 bases that match TRBD1. Germline CDR1 SGHRS, CDR2 YFSETQ. The V gene end was trimmed by 2 bases and the J gene end by 0 bases; junction bases not matched to a gene: 5. This CDR3 contains 16 residues. DNA for the CDR3: TGCGCCAGCAGCTTCGGGACAGTCAACTCTGGAAACACCATATATTTT. Translated: CASSFGTVNSGNTIYF.

This clonotype was seen more than once but under ten times. This chain connects TRBV20-1 to TRBJ2-3; 10 bases align to TRBD1. Germline V CDR1 and CDR2: DFQATT, SNEGSKA (reference sequence). This CDR3 comprises 14 residues. V shed 5 bases, J shed 4 bases, and the junction held 6 bases outside the gene matches. The CDR3 DNA follows: TGCAGTGCTGACAGGGGGCTTTTAGCAGATACGCAGTATTTT. It yields the protein CSADRGLLADTQYF.

The chain recombines TRBV12-3 or TRBV12-4 with TRBJ2-5, with D possibly called TRBD1 or TRBD2 (5 bases each). The V gene lost 2 bases and the J gene lost 5 bases, with 9 bases spanning the gap. The CDR3 sequence is 13 residues long. CDR3 in amino acids: CASSLRGAETQYF. Here the CDR3 DNA reads TGTGCCAGCAGTTTAAGAGGGGCCGAGACCCAGTACTTC.

This clonotype was seen many times. The rearrangement joins TRBV20-1 to TRBJ2-3; 8 bases are a match to TRBD2. J was trimmed by 6 bases and V by 6 bases; bases with no gene match: 14. The CDR3 is 15 residues long. Germline V lookup: CDR1 DFQATT, CDR2 SNEGSKA (reference sequence). Here the CDR3 DNA reads TGCAGTGCCCGGCGGGTCGGCGGGGGGCGGGATACGCAGTATTTT. Encoded protein: CSARRVGGGRDTQYF.

This clonotype was counted ten times or more. The V gene is TRBV3-1, the J gene TRBJ2-2; possible D gene TRBD2, 5 bases. Looked up from germline, CDR1 is LGHDT and CDR2 is YNNKEL (reference sequence). The CDR3 sequence is 15 residues long. V dropped 4 bases and J dropped 4 bases, with 13 bases sitting between them. CDR3 coding DNA: TGTGCCAGCAGCCGCGGGTACAGAGGCACCGGGGAGCTGTTTTTT. Amino acids: CASSRGYRGTGELFF.

This clonotype was seen ten or more times. The V and J genes are TRBV20-1 and TRBJ2-3; unclear D gene. The CDR3 has 13 amino acids. Germline V lookup: CDR1 DFQATT, CDR2 SNEGSKA (reference sequence). The V end was cut by 5 bases, the J end by 0 bases, with 9 bases between. The CDR3 region has the DNA TGCAGTGCTGCCGGTCCGAGCACAGATACGCAGTATTTT. This codes for CSAAGPSTDTQYF.

This clonotype showed up many times. The gene calls are TRBV6-1 and TRBJ1-2; 9 nucleotides match TRBD1. The CDR3 length is 13 residues. Germline V gene sequence: CDR1 MNHNS, CDR2 SASEGT. V gave up 6 bases and J gave up 4 bases; unmatched junction bases: 3. The DNA for the CDR3 is TGTGCCAGCAGGCAGACAGGGGGCTATGGCTACACCTTC. Translating gives CASRQTGGYGYTF.

This sequence joins TRBV10-1 and TRBJ2-3, with 11 nucleotides matching TRBD2. CDR3 size: 17 residues. J lost 5 bases, V lost 6 bases, and 13 bases had no gene match. Germline V gene lookup returns CDR1 WNHNN and CDR2 SYGVQD (reference sequence). CDR3 in DNA: TGCGCCAGCAGCCCGGCGGGACTAGCGGCCGGCATAGATACGCAGTATTTT. Its translation is CASSPAGLAAGIDTQYF.